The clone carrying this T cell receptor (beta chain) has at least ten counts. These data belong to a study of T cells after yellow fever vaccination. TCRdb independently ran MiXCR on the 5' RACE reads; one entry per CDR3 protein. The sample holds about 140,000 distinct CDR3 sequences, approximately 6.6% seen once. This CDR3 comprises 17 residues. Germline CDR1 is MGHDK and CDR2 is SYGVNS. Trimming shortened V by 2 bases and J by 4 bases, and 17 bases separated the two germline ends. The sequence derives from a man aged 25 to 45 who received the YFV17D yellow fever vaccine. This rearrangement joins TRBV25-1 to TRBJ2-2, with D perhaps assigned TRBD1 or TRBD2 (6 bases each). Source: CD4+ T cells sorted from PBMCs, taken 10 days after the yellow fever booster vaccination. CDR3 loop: CASSEGGLAKSTGELFF. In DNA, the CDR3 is TGTGCCAGCAGTGAAGGGGGGCTAGCTAAGAGCACCGGGGAGCTGTTTTTT.